These 4 T cell receptor beta chains were all obtained from the same sample, sequenced in a study of shared clonotypes between healthy human individuals. This table comes from immunoSEQ multiplex PCR, and its TCRdb copy is limited to in-frame clones, with some not included. The table lists millions of clones, approximately 93% of them singletons, with about 0.39% in the top ten. The sample consisted of naive CD4+ T cells from PBMCs. The subset denotes: CD45RA+ positively selected. Every receptor here comes from a man younger than 35 in good health. Some clones in this sample may be carry-over from other donors' samples.

The chain is built from TRBV30 and TRBJ2-5, with D perhaps being TRBD1 or TRBD2 (5 bases each). The CDR3 loop spans 14 amino acids. Germline CDR1 is GTSNPN and CDR2 is SVGIG (reference sequence). The germline V and J ends were trimmed by 3 bases and 9 bases, with 20 bases remaining between them. For the CDR3, the DNA is TGTGCCTGGAGCCGGGGCAGACAAGCAGTGTCCCAGTACTTC. It specifies CAWSRGRQAVSQYF.

The J gene is TRBJ1-3, the V gene TRBV6-1; D gene uncertain. The V and J ends lost 1 base and 0 bases respectively, with 7 bases between them. Germline V gene data show CDR1 as MNHNS and CDR2 as SASEGT. The CDR3 runs 15 residues. The CDR3: CASSEEWVSGNTIYF. CDR3 DNA: TGTGCCAGCAGTGAAGAGTGGGTCTCTGGAAACACCATATATTTT.

This chain joins TRBV10-3 and TRBJ1-4, with D possibly TRBD1 on 6 matching bases. This CDR3 has 14 residues. CDR1 ENHRY and CDR2 SYGVKD come from the germline V gene. The germline V and J ends were trimmed by 0 bases and 8 bases, with 10 bases remaining between them. CDR3 coding DNA: TGTGCCATCAGTGAGTCGACAGGAAACGAAAAACTGTTTTTT. This codes for CAISESTGNEKLFF.

V gene TRBV28 combines with J gene TRBJ2-2; 8 bases line up with TRBD1. The ends lost 8 bases at V and 6 bases at J; junction bases unmatched: 11. Germline V gene data show CDR1 as MDHEN and CDR2 as SYDVKM. The CDR3 contains 15 residues. The CDR3 protein is CASGPGQDGSGELFF. The CDR3 DNA is TGTGCCAGCGGACCGGGACAGGACGGGTCCGGGGAGCTGTTTTTT. The full variable domain, with the rest looked up from reference TRBV28 and TRBJ2-2, is DVKVTQSSRYLVKRTGEKVFLECVQDMDHENMFWYRQDPGLGLRLIYFSYDVKMKEKGDIPEGYSVSREKKERFSLILESASTNQTSMYLCASGPGQDGSGELFFGEGSRLTVL.